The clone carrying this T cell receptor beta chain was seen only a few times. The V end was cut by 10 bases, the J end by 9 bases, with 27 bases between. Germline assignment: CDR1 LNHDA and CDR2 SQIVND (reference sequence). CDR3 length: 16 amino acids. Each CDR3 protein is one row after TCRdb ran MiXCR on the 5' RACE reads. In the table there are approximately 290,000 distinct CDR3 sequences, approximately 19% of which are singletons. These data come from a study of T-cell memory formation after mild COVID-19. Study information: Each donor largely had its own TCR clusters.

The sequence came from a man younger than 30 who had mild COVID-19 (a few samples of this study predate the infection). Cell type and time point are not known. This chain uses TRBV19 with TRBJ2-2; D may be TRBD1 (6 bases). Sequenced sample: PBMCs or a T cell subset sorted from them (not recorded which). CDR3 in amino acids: CAIGKQTGLGNRELFF. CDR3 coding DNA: TGTGCCATTGGGAAACAGACAGGCTTGGGTAACCGGGAGCTGTTTTTT.